Following are 10 T cell receptor beta chains from one sample sequenced in a study of blood T cell repertoires in COVID-19 (TCRdb year 2020). Receptors were amplified or captured by the immunoSEQ multiplex PCR assay. The table comes from immuneACCESS by way of TCRdb, which keeps in-frame sequences with V and J called. Part of the clones is missing from these tables; in studies checked, under half for an unresolved V gene and the rest for unknown reasons. This sample lists hundreds of thousands of clones; just over 85% were detected once. The ten largest account for over 1.3% of the sample. Specimen: peripheral blood. The receptors shown here come from a woman aged 30 to 39 with active or convalescent COVID-19.

The genes are TRBV5-1 and TRBJ2-1; 9 nucleotides align to TRBD1. The V and J ends lost 4 bases and 7 bases, in that order; junction bases with no gene match: 6. CDR3 size: 14 residues. Per germline, CDR1 SGHRS and CDR2 YFSETQ. The CDR3 bases are TGCGCCAGCAGCCGGGGACAGGGTCCAAATGAGCAGTTCTTC. It translates to CASSRGQGPNEQFF.

The gene calls are TRBV5-1 and TRBJ1-2; 10 bases are shared with TRBD1. This CDR3 comprises 16 residues. The germline V gene has CDR1 SGHRS and CDR2 YFSETQ. V was pared by 4 bases and J by 3 bases, with 9 bases of the junction left unmatched. The DNA for the CDR3 is TGCGCCAGCAGCACCCCCACTGGACAGGGGGACTATGGCTACACCTTC. The encoded protein is CASSTPTGQGDYGYTF.

The chain is built from TRBV3-1 (or the pseudogene TRBV3-2) and TRBJ1-2; D is unclear. The CDR3 runs 12 residues. Trimming stripped 1 base from V and 8 bases from J, with 8 bases between. From germline, CDR1 is LGHDT and CDR2 YNNKEL (reference sequence). Written as DNA, the CDR3 is TGTGCCAGCAGCCAAGTAGGAGAGGGCTACACCTTC. It is translated as CASSQVGEGYTF.

The J gene is TRBJ2-1, the V gene TRBV7-9, with a possible D match to TRBD2 (6 bases). CDR3 length: 13 residues. Germline CDR1 and CDR2: SEHNR and FQNEAQ (reference sequence). The V end was cut by 5 bases, the J end by 7 bases, with 12 bases between. The CDR3 loop reads CASSPCRGNEQFF. In DNA, the CDR3 is TGTGCCAGCAGCCCTTGCCGGGGGAATGAGCAGTTCTTC.

This chain links TRBV10-2 with TRBJ1-6, with D possibly matching TRBD1 (5 bases). Trimming shortened V by 0 bases and J by 7 bases, and 10 bases separated the two germline ends. CDR3 length equals 15 residues. From germline, CDR1 is WSHSY and CDR2 SAAADI. This chain's CDR3 is CASSESGGWNSPLHF. The DNA for the CDR3 is TGCGCCAGCAGTGAGTCGGGGGGGTGGAATTCACCCCTCCACTTT.

The chain is built from TRBV24-1 and TRBJ1-1; perhaps TRBD1 as D (6 bases). The CDR3 length is 13 residues. Germline V gene lookup returns CDR1 KGHDR and CDR2 SFDVKD. V lost 9 bases, J lost 0 bases, and 10 bases lay in between. The CDR3 DNA reads as TGTGCCACCGCGGACAGTATGAACACTGAAGCTTTCTTT. It is translated as CATADSMNTEAFF.

The chain links TRBV19 to TRBJ1-1; TRBD1 matches 9 bases. Trimming cost V 4 bases and J 6 bases; bases outside gene matches: 9. This CDR3 is 15 amino acids long. CDR1 and CDR2 (germline): LNHDA, SQIVND (reference sequence). In nucleotides, the CDR3 is TGTGCCAGTAGTACCGGGACAGGGACGGGGGCTGAAGCTTTCTTT. Translated, it gives CASSTGTGTGAEAFF.

This chain joins TRBV6-5 and TRBJ1-3; D is unclear. The CDR3 consists of 15 residues. Deletions cut 8 bases from V and 0 bases from J, with 14 bases between. The germline CDR1 and CDR2 sequences are MNHEY and SVGAGI. CDR3 sequence reads: CASGVSGDSGNTIYF. CDR3 nucleotide sequence: TGTGCCAGCGGAGTTTCCGGTGACTCTGGAAACACCATATATTTT.

The chain employs TRBV4-1 and TRBJ2-2, with 8 nucleotides matching TRBD2. The ends lost 0 bases at V and 7 bases at J; junction bases unmatched: 10. Looked up from germline, CDR1 is MGHRA and CDR2 is YSYEKL. CDR3 size: 17 residues. CDR3 in amino acids: CASSQEGLAGYVGELFF. The CDR3 coding sequence is TGCGCCAGCAGCCAAGAAGGGTTAGCGGGATACGTCGGGGAGCTGTTTTTT.

This clone was seen once. The gene calls are TRBV2 and TRBJ1-1; D might be TRBD1 (5 bases). Trimming took 7 bases from V and 1 from J, leaving 13 bases between them. Germline V gene data show CDR1 as SNHLY and CDR2 as FYNNEI. The CDR3 is 14 residues long. CDR3 in amino acids: CASTQTETNTEAFF. CDR3 sequence (DNA): TGTGCCAGCACCCAGACAGAAACGAACACTGAAGCTTTCTTT.